This T cell receptor beta chain originates from a study of blood T cell repertoires in COVID-19. V was pared by 6 bases and J by 1 base, with 3 bases between. Per germline, CDR1 MDHEN and CDR2 SYDVKM. The CDR3 runs 11 residues. Produced via immunoSEQ multiplex PCR; TCRdb's table is partial and in-frame only. Among approximately 210,000 clones listed, roughly four fifths were seen once. Categorization into cohorts depended on clinical history that participants reported. Recovery among Cohort 3 donors was established by two negative PCRs, clearance, or symptom resolution. This clone was seen only once. The chain uses TRBV28 and TRBJ1-1; no clear D. Sequencing used PBMCs or T cells enriched from blood (not recorded which). This TCR came from a man aged 40-49 years who had recovered from COVID-19. The CDR3 sequence is CASSGNTEAFF. CDR3 DNA: TGTGCCAGCAGCGGGAACACTGAAGCTTTCTTT.